Below, 18 T cell receptor beta chains from the same sample are listed, as sequenced in a study of T-cell reconstitution after alpha-beta-depleted transplantation in children. Unique molecular identifiers featured in how the TCRbeta library was prepared. TCRdb reprocessed the PCR reads via MiXCR and lists one record per CDR3 protein. The table lists some 640,000 distinct CDR3 sequences, about 15% of them singletons. The source was PBMCs from the stem cell graft donor, collected from the stem cell graft. Source of these receptors: a human donor who donated a stem cell graft to a child with acute myeloid leukemia.

The sample holds many counts of this clonotype. This chain links TRBV20-1 with TRBJ2-4; D is perhaps TRBD2 (6 bases). CDR3 length: 13 residues. The germline V gene encodes CDR1 DFQATT and CDR2 SNEGSKA (reference sequence). The V end lost 3 bases, the J end lost 6 bases, and 12 bases lay between the germline ends. The CDR3 DNA reads as TGCAGTGCTAGTTTCGGGGGAGCAAACATTCAGTACTTC. The encoded protein is CSASFGGANIQYF.

The chain couples TRBV4-2 to TRBJ2-3; the D gene is possibly TRBD2 (6 bases). Between the trimmed V and J ends, which lost 10 bases and 4 bases, there was a span of 24 bases. The CDR3 covers 16 residues. CDR1 LGHNA and CDR2 YNFKEQ come from the germline V gene. In nucleotides, the CDR3 is TGTGCCATCGGCCCCGGGGTACTCTGGGGGGCAGATACGCAGTATTTT. Encoded protein: CAIGPGVLWGADTQYF.

Remarks on this clonotype: Just one base apart from a much larger clone, this may be a read error. This chain joins TRBV7-2 and TRBJ2-1, with D perhaps matching TRBD2 (6 bases). The CDR3 extends over 15 amino acids. The V gene lost 3 bases and the J gene lost 8 bases, with 17 bases spanning the gap. Germline loops: CDR1 SGHTA, CDR2 FQGNSA. DNA of the CDR3: TGTGCCAGCAGCTTGGAGGGACCAATTTACGATGAGCAGTTCTTC. Its protein product is CASSLEGPIYDEQFF.

This clonotype has just a few counts. The rearrangement joins TRBV29-1 to TRBJ1-2; D possibly corresponds to TRBD1 (5 bases). The germline gives CDR1 SQVTM, CDR2 ANQGSEA. The germline V and J ends were trimmed by 0 bases and 5 bases, with 10 bases remaining between them. CDR3 length equals 13 residues. The CDR3 sequence: CSVEDGTFYGYTF. CDR3 DNA: TGCAGCGTTGAAGACGGGACTTTTTATGGCTACACCTTC.

The CDR3 sequence: CASSQEKHTEAFF. Written as DNA, the CDR3 is TGCGCCAGCAGCCAAGAGAAGCACACTGAAGCTTTCTTT. J is TRBJ1-1 and V is TRBV4-3, with D unresolved. The length of the CDR3 is 13 residues. V gave up 0 bases and J gave up 3 bases, with 5 bases separating them. The germline CDR1 and CDR2 sequences are LGHNA and YSLEER.

The rearrangement uses TRBV7-2 and TRBJ2-2; D possibly corresponds to TRBD1 (6 bases). V was trimmed by 4 bases and J by 4 bases, leaving 13 bases between them. Germline V gives CDR1 SGHTA, CDR2 FQGNSA. CDR3 length equals 15 residues. The CDR3 DNA reads as TGTGCCAGCAGCTCACTTCCAGGGGCCACCGGGGAGCTGTTTTTT. Residues: CASSSLPGATGELFF.

This clonotype was observed a few times. The chain recombines TRBV12-3 or TRBV12-4 with TRBJ1-3, with D perhaps matching TRBD1 (5 bases). Trimming shortened V by 7 bases and J by 3 bases, and 13 bases separated the two germline ends. This CDR3 spans 14 amino acids. The DNA of the CDR3 is TGTGCCAGCACCTTACGGGGCTTTGGAAACACCATATATTTT. This codes for CASTLRGFGNTIYF.

This clonotype showed up just a few times. The CDR3 sequence: CASSTPTEAFF. The CDR3 nucleotides are TGTGCCAGCAGCACCCCAACAGAAGCTTTCTTT. The chain uses TRBV7-9 and TRBJ1-1; D remains unclear. The CDR3 runs 11 residues. The V end lost 5 bases, the J end lost 8 bases, and 9 bases lay between the germline ends. CDR1 and CDR2 (germline): SEHNR, FQNEAQ (reference sequence).

There are many counts of this clonotype. J is TRBJ2-5 and V is TRBV7-9; D gene unclear. V lost 5 bases, J lost 4 bases, and 8 bases lay in between. Per the germline V gene, CDR1 is SEHNR and CDR2 is FQNEAQ (reference sequence). The CDR3 runs 12 residues. CDR3 nucleotides: TGTGCCAGCAGCCCCCTTCGAGAGACCCAGTACTTC. Its translation: CASSPLRETQYF.

This sequence joins TRBV7-9 and TRBJ1-2; weak D call: TRBD1 (6 bases). CDR3 size: 14 residues. The germline V gene has CDR1 SEHNR and CDR2 FQNEAQ (reference sequence). Trimming shortened V by 4 bases and J by 5 bases, and 14 bases separated the two germline ends. This CDR3 reads CASSSQGSSYGYTF. CDR3 bases: TGTGCCAGCAGCTCCCAGGGGAGTAGTTATGGCTACACCTTC.

The gene calls are TRBV5-5 and TRBJ1-1, with 10 bases matching TRBD1. After removal of 4 bases from V and 7 bases from J, the junction contained 7 bases not matched to a gene. The CDR3 is 14 residues long. Germline V gene sequence: CDR1 SGHKS, CDR2 YYEKEE (reference sequence). CDR3 coding DNA: TGTGCCAGCAGCCCCGGACAGGGGGAGGTTGAAGCTTTCTTT. Translated: CASSPGQGEVEAFF.

This clonotype was counted between two and nine times. The gene calls are TRBV10-3 and TRBJ1-3; D remains ambiguous. This CDR3 region has 14 residues. Looked up from germline, CDR1 is ENHRY and CDR2 is SYGVKD. V was trimmed by 6 bases and J by 0 bases, leaving 9 bases between them. The CDR3 DNA sequence: TGTGCCATCAGCGGACGGGGCTCTGGAAACACCATATATTTT. Its protein is CAISGRGSGNTIYF.

The table lists this clonotype with many counts. CDR3 region: CSVGGRSNTEAFF. CDR3 nucleotides: TGCAGCGTTGGGGGACGGAGTAACACTGAAGCTTTCTTT. The chain employs TRBV29-1 and TRBJ1-1; the D gene is possibly TRBD1 (5 bases). Deletions cut 4 bases from V and 2 bases from J, with 11 bases between. The germline V gene has CDR1 SQVTM and CDR2 ANQGSEA. CDR3 length equals 13 residues.

The CDR3 coding sequence is TGTGCCAGCAGCGTAGCCATACAGGGCCGGAGATATGGCTACACCTTC. Protein: CASSVAIQGRRYGYTF. J is TRBJ1-2 and V is TRBV9, with D perhaps TRBD1 (6 bases). Germline lookup yields CDR1 SGDLS and CDR2 YYNGEE. V was shortened by 0 bases and J by 5 bases, with 17 bases between the two germline ends. The CDR3 contains 16 residues.

This clonotype was detected many times. The gene calls are TRBV7-2 and TRBJ2-5; D remains unclear. The length of the CDR3 is 11 residues. V was cut by 2 bases and J by 3 bases, with 1 base left in between. Germline V gene data show CDR1 as SGHTA and CDR2 as FQGNSA. As DNA, the CDR3 is TGTGCCAGCAGCTTAAAAGAGACCCAGTACTTC. This translates into CASSLKETQYF.

The table lists this clonotype with many counts. This sequence joins TRBV7-2 and TRBJ2-2; D tentatively fits TRBD1 or TRBD2 (5 bases each). The CDR3 consists of 13 residues. Germline CDR1 and CDR2: SGHTA and FQGNSA. Trimming pared 8 bases from V and 9 bases from J, leaving 16 bases between. CDR3 loop: CASRRQGNWELFF. DNA for the CDR3: TGTGCCAGCCGGAGGCAGGGTAACTGGGAGCTGTTTTTT.

The sample holds a few counts of this clonotype. The gene calls are TRBV6-5 and TRBJ2-3, with a possible D match to TRBD1 (5 bases). The CDR3 has 14 amino acids. Germline CDR1 MNHEY, CDR2 SVGAGI. V lost 2 bases to trimming and J lost 4 bases, with 10 bases between them. The CDR3: CASSYPQGSDTQYF. CDR3 bases: TGTGCCAGCAGTTACCCGCAGGGCTCAGATACGCAGTATTTT.

There are many counts of this clonotype. This chain connects TRBV20-1 to TRBJ2-5; TRBD2 is a possible D gene (6 bases). The V and J ends lost 6 bases and 3 bases respectively, with 11 bases between them. Per the germline V gene, CDR1 is DFQATT and CDR2 is SNEGSKA (reference sequence). This CDR3 is 12 amino acids long. The chain's CDR3 is CSAHWGEETQYF. CDR3 in DNA: TGCAGTGCACATTGGGGGGAAGAGACCCAGTACTTC.